These 5 T cell receptor beta chains were sequenced from one sample in a study of T cell responses to AZD1222 COVID-19 vaccine. The table came from immunoSEQ multiplex PCR; TCRdb's copy has only in-frame clones and leaves some out. The sample comprises about 150,000 clones, more than 85% of which are singletons, and around 1.5% rests with the top ten. Sequencing was performed on peripheral blood, taken 28 days after the second AZD1222 dose. The receptors derive from an adult who received the AZD1222 COVID-19 vaccine.

The chain couples TRBV11-2 to TRBJ2-7; D unresolved. This CDR3 has 14 residues. Looked up from germline, CDR1 is SGHAT and CDR2 is FQNNGV. The V end was cut by 3 bases, the J end by 2 bases, with 11 bases between. In nucleotides, the CDR3 is TGTGCCAGCAGCTTCGGCATCTTGACCTACGAGCAGTACTTC. Protein sequence: CASSFGILTYEQYF.

This chain connects TRBV28 to TRBJ1-4; perhaps TRBD1 as D (5 bases). Germline-derived CDR1 and CDR2 are MDHEN and SYDVKM. Trimming pared 5 bases from V and 3 bases from J, leaving 19 bases between. The CDR3 is 17 amino acids. The CDR3 here is CASSPGKGRVANEKLFF. For the CDR3, the DNA is TGTGCCAGCAGTCCGGGGAAGGGGCGGGTTGCTAATGAAAAACTGTTTTTT.

The chain carries TRBV28 and TRBJ1-2, with no clear D. V shed 3 bases and J shed 1 base, with 9 bases lying between them. Per germline, CDR1 MDHEN and CDR2 SYDVKM. This CDR3 has 14 amino acids. This CDR3 reads CASSFLGYNYGYTF. The CDR3 DNA follows: TGTGCCAGCAGTTTTCTTGGGTATAACTATGGCTACACCTTC.

The gene calls are TRBV19 and TRBJ1-2; no reliable D call. The CDR3 runs to 13 residues. In germline, CDR1 is LNHDA, CDR2 SQIVND (reference sequence). The V end lost 6 bases, the J end lost 4 bases, and 12 bases lay between the germline ends. CDR3 protein: CASRLYHGYGYTF. The CDR3, as DNA: TGTGCCAGTAGACTTTACCATGGCTATGGCTACACCTTC.

This chain uses TRBV7-9 with TRBJ1-3, with a possible D match to TRBD1 (6 bases). Germline assignment: CDR1 SEHNR and CDR2 FQNEAQ (reference sequence). Trimming left V 5 bases short and J 0 bases short, with 17 bases between. This CDR3 has 17 residues. CDR3 sequence: CASSRIGGYDSGNTIYF. CDR3 in DNA: TGTGCCAGCAGCCGGATAGGGGGATACGACTCTGGAAACACCATATATTTT.